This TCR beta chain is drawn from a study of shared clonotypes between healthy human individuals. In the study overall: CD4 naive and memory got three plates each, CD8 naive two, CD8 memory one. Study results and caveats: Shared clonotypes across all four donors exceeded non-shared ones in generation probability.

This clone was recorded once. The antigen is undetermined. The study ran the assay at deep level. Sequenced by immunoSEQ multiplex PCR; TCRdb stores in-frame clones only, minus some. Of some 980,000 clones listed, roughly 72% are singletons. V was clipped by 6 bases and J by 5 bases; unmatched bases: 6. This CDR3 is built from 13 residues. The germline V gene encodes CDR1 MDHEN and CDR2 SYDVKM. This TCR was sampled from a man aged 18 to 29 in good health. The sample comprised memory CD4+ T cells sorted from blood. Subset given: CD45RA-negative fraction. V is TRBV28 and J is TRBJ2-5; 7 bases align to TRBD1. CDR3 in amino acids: CASREQGRETQYF. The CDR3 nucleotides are TGTGCCAGCAGGGAACAGGGGCGTGAGACCCAGTACTTC.